This note documents a single T cell receptor beta chain sequence. Germline CDR1 reads SGHNT; CDR2 reads YYREEE (reference sequence). The CDR3 runs 15 residues. V was clipped by 5 bases and J by 0 bases, with 11 bases between them. Libraries were prepared by immunoSEQ multiplex PCR; TCRdb keeps only in-frame clonotypes and omits some of them. The sample lists roughly 120,000 clones; about 93% were seen once. This entry belongs to a study of T cells after somatic rescue of genetic block. The sample consisted of peripheral blood mononuclear cells (PBMCs). The receptor was isolated from a woman under 30. The chain is built from TRBV5-4 and TRBJ2-2; TRBD1 or TRBD2 may be the D gene (5 bases each). CDR3 loop: CASSPGAANTGELFF. In DNA form, the CDR3 reads TGTGCCAGCAGTCCCGGGGCGGCGAACACCGGGGAGCTGTTTTTT.